Shown below are 7 T cell receptor beta chains from a single sample sequenced in a study of tumor-infiltrating lymphocytes in primary liver carcinoma. Germline DNA was also extracted, while the blood RNA originated from unsorted whole blood. A constant-region primer primed TCR beta cDNA synthesis from 450 to 550 ng of total RNA. Slightly modified ARM-PCR with three nested multiplex PCR rounds yielded TCR beta libraries. Each of the first two PCR rounds ran about 9 cycles with TRBV1-TRBV30 forward and C-beta reverse primers. TCRdb processed the multiplex PCR reads anew with MiXCR; each CDR3 protein has one entry. This table has about 310,000 distinct CDR3 sequences, 50% to 75% appearing once. The sample comprised peripheral blood. The receptors were sampled from a woman aged 30 to 39 with primary liver carcinoma and hepatitis B virus infection.

Comments on this clonotype: Since a much larger clone is just one base distant, this may be a read error. V and J are TRBV12-3 or TRBV12-4 and TRBJ1-6; 7 bases align to TRBD1. J lost 10 bases, V lost 3 bases, and 6 bases had no gene match. The CDR3 runs to 14 residues. This chain's CDR3 is CASSLGHRGSPLHF. CDR3 DNA sequence: TGTGCCAGCAGTTTGGGCCACAGGGGCTCACCCCTCCACTTT.

Details on this clonotype: A much larger clone differs from this one at a single base, so this may be a read error. The rearrangement joins TRBV5-6 to TRBJ2-2; 8 bases are a match to TRBD1. From germline, CDR1 is SGHDT and CDR2 YYEEEE. V was clipped by 7 bases and J by 1 base; unmatched bases: 9. This CDR3 has 16 residues. As DNA, the CDR3 is TGTGCCAGCTGGACGGGGACAGGACGGAACACCGGGGAGCTGTTTTTT. It translates to CASWTGTGRNTGELFF. Drawing the rest from reference TRBV5-6 and TRBJ2-2, the complete variable domain is DAGVTQSPTHLIKTRGQQVTLRCSPKSGHDTVSWYQQALGQGPQFIFQYYEEEERQRGNFPDRFSGHQFPNYSSELNVNALLLGDSALYLCASWTGTGRNTGELFFGEGSRLTVL.

This clonotype was recorded many times. J is TRBJ2-1 and V is TRBV11-3; 13 bases map to TRBD2. The CDR3 sequence is 15 residues long. V lost 4 bases, J lost 10 bases, and 7 bases stayed unmatched. Germline CDR1 and CDR2: SGHNT and YENEEA. DNA for the CDR3: TGTGCCAGCAGCTCCAGGACTAGCGGGAGTAGGGAGCAGTTCTTC. Translation gives CASSSRTSGSREQFF.

This clonotype was seen only once. The chain employs TRBV12-3 or TRBV12-4 and TRBJ2-1, with D perhaps matching TRBD1 (5 bases). This CDR3 spans 15 amino acids. Trimming left V 8 bases short and J 5 bases short, with 19 bases between. CDR3 nucleotides: TGTGCCAGCGGCCCACACCAGGGATTAGACAATGAGCAGTTCTTC. This translates into CASGPHQGLDNEQFF.

This clonotype was seen more than once but under ten times. The V and J genes are TRBV4-1 and TRBJ2-4; 10 bases map to TRBD1. The CDR3 covers 15 residues. CDR1 and CDR2 from the germline V gene are MGHRA and YSYEKL. V dropped 2 bases and J dropped 9; count of bases not matched to a gene: 7. This CDR3 is CASSQQDRGHSIQYF. The CDR3 coding sequence is TGCGCCAGCAGCCAACAAGACAGGGGGCATTCCATTCAGTACTTC.

This clonotype was counted at least ten times. V gene TRBV12-3 or TRBV12-4 combines with J gene TRBJ1-4, with D unresolved. The V and J ends lost 2 bases and 8 bases respectively, with 12 bases between them. This CDR3 is built from 14 residues. For the CDR3, the DNA is TGTGCCAGCAGTTTACGGGGAATTCGGGAAAAACTGTTTTTT. Protein product: CASSLRGIREKLFF.

The chain is built from TRBV5-1 and TRBJ1-1, with 7 positions matching TRBD1. J lost 2 bases, V lost 4 bases, and 14 bases had no gene match. The CDR3 sequence is 17 residues long. Germline loops: CDR1 SGHRS, CDR2 YFSETQ. DNA for the CDR3: TGCGCCAGCAGCCTTCACAAGCCAGGGGGGGACAACACTGAAGCTTTCTTT. Translating it yields CASSLHKPGGDNTEAFF. Based on the CDR3 plus reference TRBV5-1 and TRBJ1-1, the full variable domain is KAGVTQTPRYLIKTRGQQVTLSCSPISGHRSVSWYQQTPGQGLQFLFEYFSETQRNKGNFPGRFSGRQFSNSRSEMNVSTLELGDSALYLCASSLHKPGGDNTEAFFGQGTRLTVV.